This TCR beta chain is from a study of post-analysis software for immune sequencing data. Overall study: The study covered relapsing-remitting, secondary progressive and progressive-relapsing courses of multiple sclerosis. Broader study findings: Five or six TRBV segments, TRBV5-6, TRBV5-1 and TRBV20-1 among them, were found more frequent in patients than controls.

The CDR3 length is 14 residues. From germline, CDR1 is KGHSH and CDR2 LQKENI. V shed 2 bases and J shed 0 bases, with 7 bases lying between them. About this clonotype itself: Its antigen is unknown.

TCR beta libraries were prepared from cDNA with unique molecular identifiers. TCRdb ran MiXCR on the PCR reads and lists one entry per CDR3 protein. The sample lists fewer than 850,000 distinct CDR3 sequences, less than 35% seen once, with around 0.55% in the top ten. The TCR comes from a girl aged 10-17 years with multiple sclerosis. The gene calls are TRBV18 and TRBJ1-1, with D uncertain. Sample: blood. The CDR3, as DNA: TGTGCCAGCTCACCAATCTCCATGAACACTGAAGCTTTCTTT. Translated, it gives CASSPISMNTEAFF.